The table lists the clone carrying this TCR beta chain with a few counts. Its antigen remains unidentified. There are 14 residues in the CDR3. The germline CDR1 and CDR2 sequences are DFQATT and SNEGSKA (reference sequence). V gave up 4 bases and J gave up 0 bases, with 7 bases separating them. This sample is drawn from a study of vaccination and CD4 T cells after COVID-19. Treatment described: approximately 11-day PBMC culture with coronavirus spike peptide pools or control peptides (ViraFEST assay). The Oncomine TCR Beta short-read assay sequenced DNA from cultured CD4+ T cells. TCRdb re-called the PCR reads through MiXCR, storing one row per CDR3 protein. The table has over 14,000 distinct CDR3 sequences, around 60% seen once.

The clonotype comes from a human donor who had recovered from COVID-19. The V and J genes are TRBV20-1 and TRBJ1-6; D unresolved. The sample comprised CD4+ T cells from blood, cultured in vitro. CDR3 nucleotides: TGCAGTGCTAAAGACGGCTCCTATAATTCACCCCTCCACTTT. Protein sequence: CSAKDGSYNSPLHF.